This T cell receptor (beta chain) was sequenced during a study of T cells in Graves' hyperthyroidism and ophthalmopathy. The table lists this clonotype with many counts. Amplification of TCR beta CDR3 regions was performed using RNA transcripts as template. An initial round of RT-PCR targeting the TCR CDR3 relied on the HTBI primer set. One entry per CDR3 protein results from TCRdb running MiXCR on the multiplex PCR reads. The data contain hundreds of thousands of distinct CDR3 sequences, roughly 15% of them singletons. The germline gives CDR1 DFQATT, CDR2 SNEGSKA (reference sequence). V was trimmed by 0 bases and J by 0 bases, leaving 5 bases between them. The length of the CDR3 is 14 residues.

This chain uses TRBV20-1 with TRBJ1-4; D is unresolved. The TCR comes from a woman aged 35 to 49 with Graves' ophthalmopathy. The source material was blood. The CDR3 region has the DNA TGCAGTGCTAGAGAGACCGCAACTAATGAAAAACTGTTTTTT. This gives the protein CSARETATNEKLFF.